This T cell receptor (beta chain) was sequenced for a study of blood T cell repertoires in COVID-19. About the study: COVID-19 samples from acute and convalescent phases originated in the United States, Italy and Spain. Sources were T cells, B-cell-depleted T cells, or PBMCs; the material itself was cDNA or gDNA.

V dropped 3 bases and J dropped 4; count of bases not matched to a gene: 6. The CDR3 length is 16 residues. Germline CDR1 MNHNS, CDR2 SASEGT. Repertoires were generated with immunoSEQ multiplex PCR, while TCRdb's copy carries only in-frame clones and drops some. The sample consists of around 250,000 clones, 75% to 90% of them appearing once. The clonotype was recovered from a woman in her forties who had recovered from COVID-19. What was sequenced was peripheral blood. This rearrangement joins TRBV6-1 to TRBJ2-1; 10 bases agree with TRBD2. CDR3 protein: CASSEASGGLYNEQFF. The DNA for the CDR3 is TGTGCCAGCAGTGAGGCTAGCGGGGGCCTATACAATGAGCAGTTCTTC.